This T cell receptor (beta chain) was sequenced for a study of T cell repertoires in cytomegalovirus infection. The wider study: CMV epitopes that were recently identified and HLA-C-restricted were used alongside well-studied HLA-B-restricted ones.

Study-wide findings and caveats: HLA-C-restricted CMV clonotypes gave the most frequent clonotype in two of eight donors.

CDR1 is SGHTA and CDR2 is FQGNSA in the germline V gene. Germline trimming cut 2 bases from V and 5 bases from J; bases unmatched to any gene: 6. The CDR3 sequence is 15 residues long. By sample share, this clonotype is large. Its matching antigen is unknown. TCRdb redid the calling of the reads with MiXCR, one entry per CDR3 protein. The sample yields some 71,000 distinct CDR3 sequences, roughly 28% seen once. The TCR originated in a human donor in good health (CMV status not recorded). Some clones in this sample may be carry-over from other donors' samples. J is TRBJ2-3 and V is TRBV7-2; 8 nucleotides align to TRBD2. The material sequenced was CD8+ T cells from cultured PBMCs, taken from culture after CMV antigen stimulation. The CDR3 protein is CASSLILAGGDTQYF. CDR3 DNA sequence: TGTGCCAGCAGCTTAATCCTAGCGGGCGGAGATACGCAGTATTTT.